The clone carrying this T cell receptor beta chain is judged medium-sized. The target antigen is unknown. One end of the junction fails to match germline, which may point to a read error. General study findings and limits: Tumor memory CD4+ T cell TCR gene usage was found to cluster with blood and lymph node memory CD4+ cells and with lymph node naive CD4+ cells.

Full-length variable regions came from constant-region reverse primers plus semi-nested Nested Universal Primer A PCR. TCRdb called the 5' RACE reads again in MiXCR, with one record for every CDR3 protein. The data contain tens of thousands of distinct CDR3 sequences, more than 20% of them singletons. Naive CD4+ cells had CD25+ Tregs removed. In germline, CDR1 is SEHNR, CDR2 FQNEAQ (reference sequence). The CDR3 length is 15 residues. The sequence came from a female donor with breast cancer. Material for sequencing was tumor-infiltrating naive CD4+ T cells sorted from the breast tumor. Indicated subset: naive CD4+ T cells, CD4+CD45RA+CD25-. The V gene is TRBV7-9, the J gene TRBJ2-7, with D possibly being TRBD1 or TRBD2 (5 bases each). In DNA form, the CDR3 reads TGTGCCAGCAGCCCTATACCGGGACCCTCCTCCGAGCAGTACTTC. It translates to CASSPIPGPSSEQYF.